Here is one T cell receptor (beta chain) with its context. Its cognate antigen is unknown. This record belongs to a study of CD8+CD57+ T cells in acquired aplastic anemia. Study summary: DNA per sorted CD4+ or CD8+ sample ranged about 0.19 to 30 ug, averaging approximately 3.1 ug.

Findings and limits, study-wide: Patients and controls were found to share around 30 CD8+ CDR3 sequences. Patient and control CD8+ Simpson's diversity was not significantly different.

This CDR3 has 14 amino acids. Germline V CDR1 and CDR2: SGHTA, FQGTGA. V lost 6 bases to trimming and J lost 13 bases, with 22 bases between them. The template used for profiling TCR beta VDJ and CDR3 was genomic DNA. Each CDR3 protein gets one entry after TCRdb re-called the reads with MiXCR. The table shows hundreds of thousands of distinct CDR3 sequences, with roughly 64% occurring only once. The sequenced sample was sorted CD4+, CD8+, or CD8+CD57+ T cells (not recorded which) from PBMCs. This clonotype was sampled from a human donor in good health, serving as a control. This chain connects TRBV7-3 to TRBJ1-3, with D perhaps matching TRBD1 (5 bases). CDR3 coding DNA: TGTGCCAGCAGTCGAGGAGGGGATGGGCACTCAATATATTTT. Protein sequence: CASSRGGDGHSIYF.